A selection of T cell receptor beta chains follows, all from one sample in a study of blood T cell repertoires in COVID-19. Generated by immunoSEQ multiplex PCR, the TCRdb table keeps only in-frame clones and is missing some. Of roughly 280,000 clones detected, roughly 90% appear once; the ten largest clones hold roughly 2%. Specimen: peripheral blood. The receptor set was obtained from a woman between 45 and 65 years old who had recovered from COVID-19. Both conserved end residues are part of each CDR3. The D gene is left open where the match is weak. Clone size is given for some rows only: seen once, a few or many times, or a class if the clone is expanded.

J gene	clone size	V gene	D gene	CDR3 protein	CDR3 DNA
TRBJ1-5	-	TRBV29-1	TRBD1	CSVAGTGGAGWGNQPQHF	TGCAGCGTGGCCGGGACAGGGGGCGCAGGATGGGGCAATCAGCCCCAGCATTTT
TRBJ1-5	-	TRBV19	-	CASIGHLAGQPQHF	TGTGCCAGTATTGGTCACCTTGCGGGCCAGCCCCAGCATTTT
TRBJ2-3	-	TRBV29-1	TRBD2	CSVEGRGLAGGNWGTDTQYF	TGCAGCGTTGAAGGGAGGGGACTAGCGGGGGGAAATTGGGGCACAGATACGCAGTATTTT
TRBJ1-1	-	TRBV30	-	CAWSVGGGLTEAFF	TGTGCCTGGAGTGTAGGTGGGGGCCTCACTGAAGCTTTCTTT
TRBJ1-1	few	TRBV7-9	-	CASSSLRDIRTEAFF	TGTGCCAGCAGCTCACTCCGGGACATACGCACTGAAGCTTTCTTT
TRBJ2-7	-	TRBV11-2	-	CASSLGAGRQYF	TGTGCCAGCAGCTTAGGGGCAGGCAGGCAGTACTTC
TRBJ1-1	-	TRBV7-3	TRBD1	CASSSQGAVRNTEAFF	TGTGCCAGCAGCTCCCAGGGGGCCGTTCGTAACACTGAAGCTTTCTTT
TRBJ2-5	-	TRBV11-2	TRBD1	CASSYLPGQPAETQYF	TGTGCCAGCAGCTACCTGCCGGGACAGCCAGCGGAGACCCAGTACTTC
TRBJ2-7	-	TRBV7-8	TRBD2	CASSWTSGTYEQYF	TGTGCCAGCAGCTGGACTAGCGGAACCTACGAGCAGTACTTC
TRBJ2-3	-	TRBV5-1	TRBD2	CASSLEAGGPDTQYF	TGCGCCAGCAGCTTGGAGGCGGGAGGTCCAGATACGCAGTATTTT
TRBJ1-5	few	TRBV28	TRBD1	CASRGFGQGSNQPQHF	TGTGCCAGCAGGGGCTTTGGACAGGGTAGCAATCAGCCCCAGCATTTT
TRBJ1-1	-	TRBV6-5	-	CASSRDSKGFF	TGTGCCAGCAGCCGAGACAGTAAGGGTTTCTTT
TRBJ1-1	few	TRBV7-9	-	CASSLGGLNTEAFF	TGTGCCAGCAGCTTAGGGGGCCTGAACACTGAAGCTTTCTTT
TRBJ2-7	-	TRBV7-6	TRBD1	CASSFGQGAHYEQYF	TGTGCCAGCAGCTTTGGACAGGGGGCTCACTACGAGCAGTACTTC
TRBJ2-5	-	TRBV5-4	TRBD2	CASKRAGGQSETQYF	TGTGCCAGCAAGAGAGCGGGGGGGCAATCGGAGACCCAGTACTTC
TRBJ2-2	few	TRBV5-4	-	CASSLYPLQDTGELFF	TGTGCCAGCAGCTTGTACCCCCTACAGGACACCGGGGAGCTGTTTTTT
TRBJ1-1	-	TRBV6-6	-	CASNSPRGTEAFF	TGTGCCAGCAATTCCCCAAGGGGTACTGAAGCTTTCTTT
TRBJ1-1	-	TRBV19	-	CASSIDRRGFEANTEAFF	TGTGCCAGTAGTATAGATCGGAGGGGCTTCGAAGCGAACACTGAAGCTTTCTTT
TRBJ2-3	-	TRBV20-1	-	CSASWLAATDTQYF	TGCAGTGCTAGTTGGCTAGCCGCTACAGATACGCAGTATTTT
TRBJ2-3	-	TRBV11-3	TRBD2	CASSETSGHSTDTQYF	TGTGCCAGCAGCGAGACTAGCGGGCATAGCACAGATACGCAGTATTTT
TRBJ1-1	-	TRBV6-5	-	CASSNPPMNTEAFF	TGTGCCAGCAGTAACCCCCCTATGAACACTGAAGCTTTCTTT
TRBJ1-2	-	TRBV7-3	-	CASSLTPTGYGGYTF	TGTGCCAGCAGCTTAACTCCGACAGGTTACGGTGGCTACACCTTC
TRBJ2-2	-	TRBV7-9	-	CASSLGTGPTGELFF	TGTGCCAGCAGCTTAGGAACAGGGCCCACCGGGGAGCTGTTTTTT
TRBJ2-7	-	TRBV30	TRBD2	CAWDPGTSGSYEQYF	TGTGCCTGGGATCCCGGGACTAGCGGCTCCTACGAGCAGTACTTC